Listed here are 21 T cell receptor beta chains from one sample, sequenced in a study of T cell repertoires in cytomegalovirus infection. TCRdb independently ran MiXCR on the reads; one entry per CDR3 protein. The sample contains about 320,000 distinct CDR3 sequences, around a tenth of which appear only once. The specimen sequenced was PBMCs. The receptors were sampled from a human donor in good health (CMV status not recorded). Some clones in this sample may be carry-over from other donors' samples.

The table lists this clonotype with a few counts. This chain uses TRBV5-4 with TRBJ2-1, with D tentatively TRBD1 or TRBD2 (5 bases each). CDR1 is SGHNT, CDR2 YYREEE, per germline (reference sequence). The CDR3 is made up of 15 amino acids. V was clipped by 3 bases and J by 4 bases, with 14 bases between them. The CDR3 region has the DNA TGTGCCAGCAGCTCTTTCTCGGGGCCTTACAATGAGCAGTTCTTC. Protein product: CASSSFSGPYNEQFF. Filled out from reference TRBV5-4 and TRBJ2-1, the complete variable domain reads ETGVTQSPTHLIKTRGQQVTLRCSSQSGHNTVSWYQQALGQGPQFIFQYYREEENGRGNFPPRFSGLQFPNYSSELNVNALELDDSALYLCASSSFSGPYNEQFFGPGTRLTVL.

In this sample, this clonotype turned up many times. The chain joins TRBV7-2 to TRBJ1-3; a possible D gene is TRBD1 (5 bases). Trimming pared 0 bases from V and 0 bases from J, leaving 18 bases between. Germline lookup yields CDR1 SGHTA and CDR2 FQGNSA. This CDR3 is 19 amino acids long. The CDR3 coding sequence is TGTGCCAGCAGCTTAGCGGGGGAAGGCGTACCATACTCTGGAAACACCATATATTTT. It specifies CASSLAGEGVPYSGNTIYF. Looking up the rest from reference TRBV7-2 and TRBJ1-3 gives the full variable domain: GAGVSQSPSNKVTEKGKDVELRCDPISGHTALYWYRQSLGQGLEFLIYFQGNSAPDKSGLPSDRFSAERTGGSVSTLTIQRTQQEDSAVYLCASSLAGEGVPYSGNTIYFGEGSWLTVV.

This clonotype was seen ten or more times. The V and J genes are TRBV7-2 and TRBJ2-2, with TRBD2 as a possible D gene (7 bases). The CDR3 runs to 17 residues. Germline CDR1 SGHTA, CDR2 FQGNSA. V gave up 5 bases and J gave up 7 bases, with 23 bases separating them. The CDR3 nucleotides read TGTGCCAGCAGCCCAAGGGTAGTTGGCGGGGGCGGCGGGGAGCTGTTTTTT. This encodes CASSPRVVGGGGGELFF.

The chain combines TRBV7-9 with TRBJ1-3; TRBD1 aligns across 7 bases. CDR3 length: 15 amino acids. Trimming took 5 bases from V and 4 from J; bases not matched to a gene: 8. In germline, CDR1 is SEHNR, CDR2 FQNEAQ (reference sequence). CDR3 protein: CASSRTGVPGNTIYF. The CDR3 region has the DNA TGTGCCAGCAGCCGTACAGGGGTTCCCGGAAACACCATATATTTT. The full variable domain, with the rest looked up from reference TRBV7-9 and TRBJ1-3, is DTGVSQNPRHKITKRGQNVTFRCDPISEHNRLYWYRQTLGQGPEFLTYFQNEAQLEKSRLLSDRFSAERPKGSFSTLEIQRTEQGDSAMYLCASSRTGVPGNTIYFGEGSWLTVV.

The table lists this clonotype with many counts. This chain connects TRBV27 to TRBJ2-7; weak D call: TRBD1 (6 bases). Trimming shortened V by 5 bases and J by 3 bases, and 23 bases separated the two germline ends. The CDR3 loop spans 17 amino acids. CDR1 is MNHEY and CDR2 is SMNVEV in the germline V gene (reference sequence). The CDR3 protein is CASSASNRAVNYYEQYF. The CDR3 DNA reads as TGTGCCAGCAGTGCCTCAAACAGGGCGGTGAACTACTACGAGCAGTACTTC.

This clonotype has ten or more counts. The chain is built from TRBV6-1 and TRBJ2-7, with D maybe TRBD1 (6 bases). Per the germline V gene, CDR1 is MNHNS and CDR2 is SASEGT. V gave up 5 bases and J gave up 5 bases, with 25 bases separating them. The CDR3 runs 17 residues. CDR3 protein: CASSPVLSGTLPHEQYF. In DNA form, the CDR3 reads TGTGCCAGCAGTCCCGTTTTATCCGGGACATTACCCCACGAGCAGTACTTC.

The chain joins TRBV12-3 or TRBV12-4 to TRBJ1-1; D remains unclear. The ends were cut back, 5 bases at V and 7 bases at J, with 14 bases in the middle. This CDR3 has 13 amino acids. The CDR3 DNA is TGTGCCAGCAGTCTATTTGAGTCTGGTGAAGCTTTCTTT. Residues: CASSLFESGEAFF.

The V gene is TRBV28, the J gene TRBJ1-5; D is undetermined. The CDR3 has 13 amino acids. CDR1 MDHEN and CDR2 SYDVKM come from the germline V gene. Trimming took off 3 bases at V and 6 bases at J, with 9 bases between the two ends. The CDR3 spells CASSFSGGQPQHF. The DNA for the CDR3 is TGTGCCAGCAGTTTTTCTGGTGGTCAGCCCCAGCATTTT.

Ten or more counts support this clonotype. The V and J genes are TRBV7-2 and TRBJ1-1, with 9 bases that match TRBD1. The V gene end was trimmed by 3 bases and the J gene end by 1 base; junction bases not matched to a gene: 9. Germline assignment: CDR1 SGHTA and CDR2 FQGNSA. The CDR3 is made up of 17 amino acids. The CDR3 DNA follows: TGTGCCAGCAGCTTCCCGTCGGGACAGGGTTCGAACACTGAAGCTTTCTTT. Translation gives CASSFPSGQGSNTEAFF.

The V call is TRBV19, the J call TRBJ1-2; 9 bases are a match to TRBD1. This CDR3 region has 13 residues. Germline lookup yields CDR1 LNHDA and CDR2 SQIVND (reference sequence). V lost 4 bases and J lost 7; bases outside the gene matches: 4. CDR3 DNA: TGTGCCAGTAGTAGAGGACAGGGGACTGGCTACACCTTC. Its translation: CASSRGQGTGYTF.

The chain combines TRBV20-1 with TRBJ2-1, with a weak D call TRBD2 (5 bases). This CDR3 has 11 residues. V lost 5 bases, J lost 10 bases, and 12 bases lay in between. CDR1 and CDR2 (germline): DFQATT, SNEGSKA (reference sequence). CDR3 protein: CSALFPGEQFF. CDR3 in DNA: TGCAGTGCTCTCTTCCCGGGGGAGCAGTTCTTC.

This clonotype was detected many times. The rearrangement uses TRBV6-2 or TRBV6-3 and TRBJ1-2, with 7 bases that match TRBD1. V lost 6 bases to trimming and J lost 4 bases; unmatched junction nucleotides: 11. Germline CDR1 reads MNHEY; CDR2 reads SVGEGT. This CDR3 spans 15 amino acids. The CDR3 DNA follows: TGTGCCAGCAGGACCTTAAGGGGGCAAGGCTATGGCTACACCTTC. Protein sequence: CASRTLRGQGYGYTF.

This clonotype was seen repeatedly, ten times or more. The chain joins TRBV2 to TRBJ2-4; 8 nucleotides agree with TRBD2. CDR3 length: 16 amino acids. After removal of 2 bases from V and 3 bases from J, the junction contained 6 bases not matched to a gene. CDR1 is SNHLY, CDR2 FYNNEI, per germline. CDR3: CASSERVAGNKNIQYF. The CDR3 DNA reads as TGTGCCAGCAGTGAACGGGTAGCGGGAAACAAAAACATTCAGTACTTC. The full variable domain, rest sourced from reference TRBV2 and TRBJ2-4, is EPEVTQTPSHQVTQMGQEVILRCVPISNHLYFYWYRQILGQKVEFLVSFYNNEISEKSEIFDDQFSVERPDGSNFTLKIRSTKLEDSAMYFCASSERVAGNKNIQYFGAGTRLSVL.

This clonotype has ten or more counts. V and J are TRBV7-2 and TRBJ2-7; 10 nucleotides align to TRBD1. Trimming cost V 4 bases and J 6 bases; bases outside gene matches: 6. Looked up from germline, CDR1 is SGHTA and CDR2 is FQGNSA. The CDR3 length is 14 residues. CDR3 DNA sequence: TGTGCCAGCAGCTCAAGACAGGGGGCGAGCGAGCAGTACTTC. Residues: CASSSRQGASEQYF.

The chain couples TRBV27 to TRBJ1-2; a weak D match, TRBD1 (5 bases). This CDR3 is built from 16 residues. Trimming pared 5 bases from V and 2 bases from J, leaving 18 bases between. Looked up from germline, CDR1 is MNHEY and CDR2 is SMNVEV (reference sequence). The DNA of the CDR3 is TGTGCCAGCAGTCCCAACCTCTTGACAGAAAACTATGGCTACACCTTC. Amino acids: CASSPNLLTENYGYTF.

There are many counts of this clonotype. The chain combines TRBV7-6 with TRBJ2-1, with D possibly TRBD1 on 6 matching bases. In germline, CDR1 is SGHVS, CDR2 FNYEAQ. This CDR3 comprises 15 residues. Deletions cut 5 bases from V and 6 bases from J, with 17 bases between. The CDR3 DNA sequence: TGTGCCAGCAGCCCCAGCAACAGGGCCTCCAATGAGCAGTTCTTC. It specifies CASSPSNRASNEQFF.

Many counts were recorded for this clonotype. The chain couples TRBV28 to TRBJ1-1, with 8 bases that match TRBD1. Germline assignment: CDR1 MDHEN and CDR2 SYDVKM. The CDR3 totals 15 residues. After removal of 6 bases from V and 4 bases from J, the junction contained 10 bases not matched to a gene. CDR3 coding DNA: TGTGCCAGCAGCCCCCGGACAGGGCCTTTCACTGAAGCTTTCTTT. Amino acid sequence: CASSPRTGPFTEAFF.

In its sample, this clonotype was seen many times. V and J are TRBV11-2 and TRBJ2-7; 9 bases line up with TRBD2. Germline V gives CDR1 SGHAT, CDR2 FQNNGV. With V trimmed by 5 bases and J by 1 base, 9 bases remained unmatched. The CDR3 has 16 residues. This CDR3 is CASSPRTSVNSYEQYF. The DNA for the CDR3 is TGTGCCAGCAGCCCCCGGACTAGCGTAAATTCCTACGAGCAGTACTTC.

With regard to this clonotype: A much larger clone differs by one base, so this may be a read error. The J gene is TRBJ1-1, the V gene TRBV5-6, with D perhaps TRBD1 (5 bases). In germline, CDR1 is SGHDT, CDR2 YYEEEE. CDR3 length equals 15 residues. The CDR3 DNA sequence: TGTGCCAGCAGCTTGGGCCAGGGAAGGAACACTGAAGCTTCCTTT. It yields the protein CASSLGQGRNTEASF.

This clonotype showed up just a few times. The rearrangement links TRBV7-6 to TRBJ1-2; D possibly corresponds to TRBD1 (6 bases). The CDR3 covers 13 residues. With 6 bases removed from V and 6 bases from J, the gap between germline ends came to 14 bases. The germline gives CDR1 SGHVS, CDR2 FNYEAQ. The CDR3 nucleotides are TGTGCCAGCAGTCCCGGGGGCCAGGATGGCTACACCTTC. It specifies CASSPGGQDGYTF.

This clonotype was detected ten times or more. The V and J genes are TRBV20-1 and TRBJ2-5; D is undetermined. Trimming stripped 3 bases from V and 2 bases from J, with 10 bases between. Germline V gene data show CDR1 as DFQATT and CDR2 as SNEGSKA (reference sequence). CDR3 length equals 13 residues. The DNA for the CDR3 is TGCAGTGCTAGCCGAGGCCTTCAAGAGACCCAGTACTTC. As protein: CSASRGLQETQYF.